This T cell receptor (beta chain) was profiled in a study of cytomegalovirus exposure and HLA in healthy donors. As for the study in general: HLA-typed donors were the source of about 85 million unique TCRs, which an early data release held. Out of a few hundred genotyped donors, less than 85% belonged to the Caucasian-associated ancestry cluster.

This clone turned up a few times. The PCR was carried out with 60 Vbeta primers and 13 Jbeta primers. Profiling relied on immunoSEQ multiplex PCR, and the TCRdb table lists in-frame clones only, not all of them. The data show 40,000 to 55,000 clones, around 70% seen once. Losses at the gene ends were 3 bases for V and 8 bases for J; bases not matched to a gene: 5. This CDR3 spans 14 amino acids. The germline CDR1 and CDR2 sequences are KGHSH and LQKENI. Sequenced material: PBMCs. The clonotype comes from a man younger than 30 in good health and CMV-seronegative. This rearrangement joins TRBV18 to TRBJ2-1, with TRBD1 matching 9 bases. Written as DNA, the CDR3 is TGTGCCAGCTCACCGGGACAGGGTGTCTATGAGCAGTTCTTC. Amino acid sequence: CASSPGQGVYEQFF.